The source of this TCR delta chain is a study of gamma-delta chains in newborns, infants, children. The wider study: Polyclonal expansion of innate γδ T cells after birth follows microbial exposure.

TCRdb re-called clones from the reads via CATT. The table lists roughly 4,200 delta-chain clones, roughly 6.2% of them singletons. CDR3 length equals 19 residues. Germline trimming cut 0 bases from V and 0 bases from J; bases unmatched to any gene: 5. CDR1 and CDR2 from the germline V gene are GEAIGNYY and EKD. In this sample, this clone turned up a few times. The same CDR3 arises from other DNA sequences in this sample as well. This receptor was taken from a child who was a newborn, infant or young child, either healthy, febrile or measles-vaccinated (not recorded which). The chain employs TRDV2 and TRDJ3; 9 bases are a match to TRDD3. The sequenced sample was blood. The CDR3 loop is CACDTVGDTSSWDTRQMFF. Here the CDR3 DNA reads TGTGCCTGTGACACCGTCGGGGATACGAGCTCCTGGGACACCCGACAGATGTTTTTC.